These 24 T cell receptor beta chains were all obtained from the same sample, sequenced in a study of blood T cell repertoires in COVID-19. Libraries were prepared by immunoSEQ multiplex PCR; TCRdb keeps only in-frame clonotypes and omits some of them. Here the sample spans some 50,000 clones, 88% being singletons. Sequencing was done on a sample of peripheral blood. Receptors were obtained from a woman between 65 and 79 years old with active COVID-19.

The CDR3: CASKPQGAANTEAFF. CDR3 in DNA: TGCGCCAGCAAGCCCCAGGGGGCGGCGAACACTGAAGCTTTCTTT. V usage is TRBV4-1 and J usage is TRBJ1-1; TRBD1 matches 8 bases. Germline CDR1 reads MGHRA; CDR2 reads YSYEKL. CDR3 length: 15 amino acids. The V gene end was trimmed by 7 bases and the J gene end by 1 base; junction bases not matched to a gene: 8.

This clone was recorded once. The chain has TRBV7-9 and TRBJ1-2, with D possibly TRBD1 on 5 matching bases. Germline V lookup: CDR1 SEHNR, CDR2 FQNEAQ (reference sequence). V was cut by 5 bases and J by 7 bases, with 17 bases left in between. The CDR3 is made up of 14 amino acids. The CDR3 DNA follows: TGTGCCAGCAGCCCCAGCAGGGTTGGGGCTGGCTACACCTTC. Its translation is CASSPSRVGAGYTF.

The genes are TRBV19 and TRBJ1-5; D is perhaps TRBD1 (5 bases). Germline V lookup: CDR1 LNHDA, CDR2 SQIVND (reference sequence). Trimming pared 5 bases from V and 7 bases from J, leaving 21 bases between. The CDR3 loop spans 16 amino acids. The CDR3 region is CASSLYPGENGQPQHF. The CDR3, as DNA: TGTGCCAGTAGTCTCTACCCGGGGGAAAACGGGCAGCCCCAGCATTTT.

The V call is TRBV10-2, the J call TRBJ1-1, with D maybe TRBD1 (5 bases). CDR1 WSHSY and CDR2 SAAADI come from the germline V gene. There are 13 residues in the CDR3. V lost 6 bases and J 0 bases, leaving 8 bases between the germline ends. Here the CDR3 DNA reads TGCGCCAGCAGAAGGGGCCTGAACACTGAAGCTTTCTTT. Protein sequence: CASRRGLNTEAFF.

J is TRBJ2-1 and V is TRBV6-2 or TRBV6-3; tentatively, D is TRBD2 (6 bases). Germline CDR1 is MNHEY and CDR2 is SVGEGT. Trimming pared 0 bases from V and 5 bases from J, leaving 14 bases between. This CDR3 has 16 amino acids. CDR3 protein: CASSYSFGTLNNEQFF. The DNA for the CDR3 is TGTGCCAGCAGTTACTCATTTGGGACTCTAAACAATGAGCAGTTCTTC.

This chain connects TRBV19 to TRBJ2-5, with TRBD1 matching 7 bases. The CDR3 loop spans 15 amino acids. Germline V gene sequence: CDR1 LNHDA, CDR2 SQIVND (reference sequence). Trimming cost V 3 bases and J 2 bases; bases outside gene matches: 6. The CDR3 is CASSISPTGQETQYF. CDR3 nucleotide sequence: TGTGCCAGTAGTATTAGCCCGACAGGGCAAGAGACCCAGTACTTC.

This clone was observed a handful of times. The J gene is TRBJ1-1, the V gene TRBV7-2; TRBD1 is a possible D gene (6 bases). The CDR3 runs to 15 residues. Trimming stripped 2 bases from V and 4 bases from J, with 14 bases between. The V gene's germline CDR1 is SGHTA and CDR2 FQGNSA. The CDR3 DNA reads TGTGCCAGCAGCTTAAGGGCAGGGGATGGCACTGAAGCTTTCTTT. It is translated as CASSLRAGDGTEAFF.

The chain combines TRBV4-1 with TRBJ1-6; TRBD1 is a possible D gene (6 bases). The CDR3 consists of 17 residues. The V and J ends lost 1 base and 3 bases respectively, with 13 bases between them. Germline V CDR1 and CDR2: MGHRA, YSYEKL. This CDR3 is CASSQGEGGGYNSPLHF. CDR3 nucleotide sequence: TGCGCCAGCAGCCAAGGTGAGGGGGGGGGCTATAATTCACCCCTCCACTTT.

This chain uses TRBV27 with TRBJ2-3; TRBD2 aligns across 13 bases. CDR1 MNHEY and CDR2 SMNVEV come from the germline V gene (reference sequence). Trimming took 7 bases from V and 4 from J; bases not matched to a gene: 14. CDR3 length equals 18 residues. DNA of the CDR3: TGTGCCAGCATCCCAGGCCGACTAGCGGGAGGTCGGCCAGATACGCAGTATTTT. Its translation: CASIPGRLAGGRPDTQYF.

This chain joins TRBV9 and TRBJ1-5; D perhaps matches TRBD1 (6 bases). The V gene lost 0 bases and the J gene lost 4 bases, with 11 bases spanning the gap. The CDR3 contains 15 residues. Germline V gene data show CDR1 as SGDLS and CDR2 as YYNGEE. This chain's CDR3 is CASSVGDRPNQPQHF. The CDR3, as DNA: TGTGCCAGCAGCGTAGGAGACAGGCCAAATCAGCCCCAGCATTTT.

This chain joins TRBV19 and TRBJ1-2; D is ambiguous. Germline CDR1 is LNHDA and CDR2 is SQIVND (reference sequence). This CDR3 is 13 amino acids long. V was pared by 3 bases and J by 5 bases, with 10 bases between. CDR3 residues: CASSIWAEYGYTF. CDR3 in DNA: TGTGCCAGTAGTATTTGGGCCGAATATGGCTACACCTTC.

This sequence joins TRBV3-1 (or the pseudogene TRBV3-2) and TRBJ2-5, with 12 bases identical to TRBD2. Germline V gives CDR1 LGHDT, CDR2 YNNKEL (reference sequence). Trimming cost V 1 base and J 4 bases; bases outside gene matches: 13. This CDR3 spans 19 amino acids. As DNA, the CDR3 is TGTGCCAGCAGCCAAGGGTTGCTGGAGACTAGCGGGAGAAGAGAGACCCAGTACTTC. It specifies CASSQGLLETSGRRETQYF.

This clone is a singleton in its sample. The chain joins TRBV5-4 to TRBJ1-2; D not resolved. The CDR3 is 14 residues long. V lost 0 bases, J lost 2 bases, and 8 bases lay in between. Germline V lookup: CDR1 SGHNT, CDR2 YYREEE (reference sequence). The CDR3 sequence: CASSLGRQNYGYTF. CDR3 sequence (DNA): TGTGCCAGCAGCTTGGGGCGACAAAACTATGGCTACACCTTC.

The V gene is TRBV27, the J gene TRBJ1-1; TRBD1 agrees at 8 bases. Per germline, CDR1 MNHEY and CDR2 SMNVEV (reference sequence). This CDR3 region has 16 residues. Trimming removed 6 bases from V and 1 base from J; junction bases left unmatched: 10. The CDR3 here is CASSLRGQGRNTEAFF. CDR3 DNA: TGTGCCAGCAGCCTACGAGGACAGGGAAGGAACACTGAAGCTTTCTTT.

This chain joins TRBV27 and TRBJ1-2; 8 nucleotides line up with TRBD1. The CDR3 is 13 residues long. V lost 3 bases and J lost 8; bases outside the gene matches: 5. The germline V gene has CDR1 MNHEY and CDR2 SMNVEV (reference sequence). The CDR3 coding sequence is TGTGCCAGCAGTTTGCAGGGGGCGGACGGCTACACCTTC. The encoded protein is CASSLQGADGYTF.

The CDR3 sequence: CASSWTSGIPGELFF. CDR3 DNA: TGCGCCAGCAGCTGGACTAGCGGGATCCCCGGGGAGCTGTTTTTT. The chain links TRBV5-1 to TRBJ2-2; 12 bases are shared with TRBD2. Germline CDR1 SGHRS, CDR2 YFSETQ. The J segment lost 6 bases and the V segment lost 3 bases, leaving 3 bases of the junction unmatched. The CDR3 is 15 residues long.

This clone was counted a few times. The chain has TRBV5-1 and TRBJ1-1; 8 bases match TRBD1. CDR1 and CDR2 from the germline V gene are SGHRS and YFSETQ. Trimming at V came to 4 bases and at J to 4 bases, leaving 6 bases not matched to a gene. There are 14 residues in the CDR3. CDR3 sequence reads: CASSPTQGGTEAFF. DNA of the CDR3: TGCGCCAGCAGCCCTACACAGGGGGGCACTGAAGCTTTCTTT.

This chain uses TRBV5-4 with TRBJ2-7; 7 bases line up with TRBD2. The CDR3 spans 16 residues. J was trimmed by 1 base and V by 0 bases; bases with no gene match: 7. The germline gives CDR1 SGHNT, CDR2 YYREEE (reference sequence). The CDR3 region is CASSLEGGRSSYEQYF. CDR3 coding DNA: TGTGCCAGCAGCTTGGAAGGCGGGAGAAGTTCCTACGAGCAGTACTTC.

The rearrangement joins TRBV7-9 to TRBJ1-6, with 10 nucleotides matching TRBD1. Per the germline V gene, CDR1 is SEHNR and CDR2 is FQNEAQ (reference sequence). The CDR3 is 14 residues long. The ends lost 4 bases at V and 12 bases at J; junction bases unmatched: 6. CDR3: CASSSSGTGEPLHF. The CDR3 nucleotides are TGTGCCAGCAGCTCTTCCGGGACAGGGGAACCCCTCCACTTT. Full variable domain (missing parts from reference TRBV7-9 and TRBJ1-6): DTGVSQNPRHKITKRGQNVTFRCDPISEHNRLYWYRQTLGQGPEFLTYFQNEAQLEKSRLLSDRFSAERPKGSFSTLEIQRTEQGDSAMYLCASSSSGTGEPLHFGNGTRLTVT.

This chain links TRBV4-2 with TRBJ2-5, with D possibly being TRBD2 (5 bases). The germline V gene has CDR1 LGHNA and CDR2 YNFKEQ. V lost 1 base and J 2 bases, leaving 14 bases between the germline ends. The CDR3 has 16 residues. The CDR3 loop is CASSQGTGGGQETQYF. The CDR3 DNA follows: TGTGCCAGCAGCCAAGGGACTGGTGGAGGACAAGAGACCCAGTACTTC.

This chain links TRBV27 with TRBJ2-1; 11 bases are shared with TRBD2. The CDR3 length is 17 residues. CDR1 and CDR2 from the germline V gene are MNHEY and SMNVEV (reference sequence). The ends lost 2 bases at V and 6 bases at J; junction bases unmatched: 9. CDR3 DNA: TGTGCCAGCAGTTTAAGGAGACTAGCGGGGAGTATCAATGAGCAGTTCTTC. This sequence encodes CASSLRRLAGSINEQFF.

The V and J genes are TRBV19 and TRBJ2-1; 7 bases are a match to TRBD2. CDR1 LNHDA and CDR2 SQIVND come from the germline V gene (reference sequence). The V segment lost 5 bases and the J segment 2 bases; nucleotides outside the gene matches: 3. The CDR3 runs 14 residues. The CDR3 is CASSVSGPYNEQFF. The CDR3, as DNA: TGTGCCAGTAGTGTTAGCGGGCCCTACAATGAGCAGTTCTTC.

The chain recombines TRBV10-2 with TRBJ2-2, with a weak D call TRBD1 (6 bases). This CDR3 is 13 amino acids long. CDR1 and CDR2 (germline): WSHSY, SAAADI. V gave up 6 bases and J gave up 7 bases, with 12 bases separating them. In nucleotides, the CDR3 is TGCGCCAGCAGGAATACAGGGAACGGGGAGCTGTTTTTT. Its translation: CASRNTGNGELFF.

The genes are TRBV28 and TRBJ2-3; tentatively, D is TRBD2 (5 bases). Germline V gene lookup returns CDR1 MDHEN and CDR2 SYDVKM. V dropped 4 bases and J dropped 7 bases, with 9 bases sitting between them. This CDR3 has 12 residues. CDR3 coding DNA: TGTGCCAGCAGTTCCCGGGAAAATACGCAGTATTTT. Amino acid sequence: CASSSRENTQYF.